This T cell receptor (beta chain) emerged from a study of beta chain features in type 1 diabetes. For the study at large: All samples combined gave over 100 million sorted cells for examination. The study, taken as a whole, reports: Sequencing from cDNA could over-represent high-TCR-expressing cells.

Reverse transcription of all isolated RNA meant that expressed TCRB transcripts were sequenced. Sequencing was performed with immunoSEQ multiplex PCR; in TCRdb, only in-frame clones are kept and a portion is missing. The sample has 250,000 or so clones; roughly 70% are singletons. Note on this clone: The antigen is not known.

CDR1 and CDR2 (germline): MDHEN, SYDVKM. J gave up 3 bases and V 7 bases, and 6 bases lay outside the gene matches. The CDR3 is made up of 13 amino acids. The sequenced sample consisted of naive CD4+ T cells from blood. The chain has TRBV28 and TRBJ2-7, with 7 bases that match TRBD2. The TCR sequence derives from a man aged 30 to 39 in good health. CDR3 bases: TGTGCCAGCACCGTCACGGGGGGCTACGAGCAGTACTTC. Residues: CASTVTGGYEQYF.